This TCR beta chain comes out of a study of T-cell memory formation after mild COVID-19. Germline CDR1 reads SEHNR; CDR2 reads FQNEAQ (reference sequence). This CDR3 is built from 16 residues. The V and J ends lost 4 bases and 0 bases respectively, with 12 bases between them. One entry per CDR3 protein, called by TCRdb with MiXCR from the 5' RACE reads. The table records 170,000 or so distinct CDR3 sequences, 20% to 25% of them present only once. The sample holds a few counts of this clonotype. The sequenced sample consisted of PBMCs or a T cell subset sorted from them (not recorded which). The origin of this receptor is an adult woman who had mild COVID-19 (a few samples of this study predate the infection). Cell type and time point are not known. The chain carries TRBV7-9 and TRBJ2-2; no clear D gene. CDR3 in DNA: TGTGCCAGCAGCTCAACGGTTGTCTCGAACACCGGGGAGCTGTTTTTT. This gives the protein CASSSTVVSNTGELFF.